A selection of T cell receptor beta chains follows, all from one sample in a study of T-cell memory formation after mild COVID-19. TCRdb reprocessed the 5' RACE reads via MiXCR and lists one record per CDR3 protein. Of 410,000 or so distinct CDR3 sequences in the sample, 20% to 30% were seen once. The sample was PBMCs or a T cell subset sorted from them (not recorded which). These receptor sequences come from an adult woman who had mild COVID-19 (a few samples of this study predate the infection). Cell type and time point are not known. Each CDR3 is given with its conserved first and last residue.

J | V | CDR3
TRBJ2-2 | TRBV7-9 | CASNYAVGELFF
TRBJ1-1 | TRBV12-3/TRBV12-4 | CASRGPFGTEAFF
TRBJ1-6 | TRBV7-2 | CASSTSSGTGASPLHF
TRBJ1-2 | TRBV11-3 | CASSPRGTGNYGYTF
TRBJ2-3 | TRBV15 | CATSAGGNSLSTDTQYF
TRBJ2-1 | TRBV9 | CASSAGPVEQFF
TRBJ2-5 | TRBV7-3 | CASSWDREQETQYF
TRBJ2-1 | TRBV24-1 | CATRDYGYNEQFF
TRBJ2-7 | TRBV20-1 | CSAARKLVWYEQYF
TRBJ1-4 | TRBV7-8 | CASSSTGVINEKLFF
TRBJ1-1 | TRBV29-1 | CSVEGLRGPNTEAFF
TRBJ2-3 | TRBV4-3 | CASSQVWLAGGPTQYF
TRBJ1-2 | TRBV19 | CASSIPDWQSGYTF
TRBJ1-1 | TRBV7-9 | CASRRGRLGTEAFF
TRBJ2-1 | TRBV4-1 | CASSPTPSAGGSYNEQFF
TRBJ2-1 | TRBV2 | CASSESKSSSSGF
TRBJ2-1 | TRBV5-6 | CASSLAHGGDDEQFF
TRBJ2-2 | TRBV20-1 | CSARDLTRANTGELFF
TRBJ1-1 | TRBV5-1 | CASSFSGGTEAFF
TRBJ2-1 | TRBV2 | CASGLAGGPQFF
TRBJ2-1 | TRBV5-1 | CASSTGTSGSGEQFF
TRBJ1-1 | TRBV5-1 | CASSLVLWTVNTEAFF
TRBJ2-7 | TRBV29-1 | CSVEDSGTGIYEQYF
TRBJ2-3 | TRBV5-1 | CASSFDQNTQYF
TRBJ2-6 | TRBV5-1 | CASSLVPSGGLVSGANVLTF
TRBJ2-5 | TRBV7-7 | CASSLGQGAQYF
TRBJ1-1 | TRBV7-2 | CASSLGNQNTEAFF
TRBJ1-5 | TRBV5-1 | CASSLTTGLGQPQHF
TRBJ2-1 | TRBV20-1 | CSARDGRSYNEQFF
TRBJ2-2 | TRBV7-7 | CASSLSNTGELFF
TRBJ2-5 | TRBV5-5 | CASSFGATETQYF
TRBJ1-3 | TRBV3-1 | CASSQEHSGNTIYF
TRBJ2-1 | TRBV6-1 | CASVLRDGFYNEQFF
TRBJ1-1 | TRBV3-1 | CASSQGLQGNTEAFF
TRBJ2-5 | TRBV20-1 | CSARTGGVETQYF
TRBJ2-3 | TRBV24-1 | CATSETVPGQPTSTDTQYF
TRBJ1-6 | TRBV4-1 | CASSIRAINSPLHF
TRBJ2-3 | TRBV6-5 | CASSFSGRLSTDTQYF
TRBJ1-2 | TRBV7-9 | CASSLVGGQNYGYTF
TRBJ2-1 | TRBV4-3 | CASSQDRSGAYNEQFF
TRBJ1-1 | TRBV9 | CASSPDWWRGRDTEAFF
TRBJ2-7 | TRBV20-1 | CSASPETYEQYF
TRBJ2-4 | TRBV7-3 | CASSLGGSGNIQYF
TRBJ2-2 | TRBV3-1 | CASSQDQGQAYTGELFF
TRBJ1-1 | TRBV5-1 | CASSFSTGTEAFF
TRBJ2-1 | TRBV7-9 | CASSPPAVYNEQFF
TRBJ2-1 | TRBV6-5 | CASSYSGRPSGEQFF
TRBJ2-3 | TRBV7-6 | CASSLILGTSSTDTQYF
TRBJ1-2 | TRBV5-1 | CASSPTGGLGYGYTF
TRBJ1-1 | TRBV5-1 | CASSFVEGTEAFF
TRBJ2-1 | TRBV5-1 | CASSFAVSYNEQFF
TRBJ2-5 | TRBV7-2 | CASMKREGPETQYF
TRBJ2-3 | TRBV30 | CAWSANRGRTDTQYF
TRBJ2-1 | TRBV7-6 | CASSLREAEQFF
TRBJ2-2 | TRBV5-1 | CASSLGLGDRTNTGELFF
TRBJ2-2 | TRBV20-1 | CSARDLTNTGELFF
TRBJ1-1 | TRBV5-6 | CASSLEGSRNTEAFF